This TCR beta chain was observed in a study of radiation and T cells in renal cell carcinoma. The method was immunoSEQ multiplex PCR; TCRdb's version includes in-frame clones alone and lacks a portion of them. This sample has some 150,000 clones; around 90% occur once, and the top ten carry 10% to 15%. Notes on the study in general: From baseline, blood top tumor clonotypes peaked at 2 weeks post-radiation.

This CDR3 is built from 14 residues. The germline gives CDR1 ENHRY, CDR2 SYGVKD. Trimming took 2 bases from V and 8 from J, leaving 13 bases between them. Time point denoted: blood 2 weeks post-SBRT. The treatment: 15 Gy SBRT to primary tumor, nephrectomy 4 weeks later. Blood was sampled at baseline, 2 weeks and 4 weeks after SBRT. About this clone: Antigen specificity is unknown.

The source is a woman in her forties or fifties with renal cell carcinoma. The material was blood, obtained from a patient whose treatment included radiotherapy and nephrectomy. The chain recombines TRBV10-3 with TRBJ1-5; no reliable D call. CDR3 nucleotides: TGTGCCATCAGTGAGGAGGGAGGGTTTGAGCCCCAGCATTTT. Protein product: CAISEEGGFEPQHF.